The rows below give T cell receptor beta chains drawn from one sample of a study of beta chain features in type 1 diabetes. Sequenced by immunoSEQ multiplex PCR; TCRdb stores in-frame clones only, minus some. The repertoire has roughly 330,000 clones, roughly 13% of them found once; the top ten carry roughly 0.015%. The sequenced sample consisted of naive CD4+ T cells from blood. The receptor set was obtained from a woman between 18 and 30 years old with type 1 diabetes. CDR3s include the opening cysteine and the closing phenylalanine or tryptophan. Each record gives: D gene, J gene, clone size, V gene, CDR3 DNA, CDR3 protein. D genes are given only for firm matches. Clone sizes are given selectively: once, few, many, or a class where the clone is expanded.

D: TRBD1
J: TRBJ2-2
size: few
V: TRBV5-4
DNA: TGTGCCAGCAGCGCCGGGACAGGGAACACCGGGGAGCTGTTTTTT
CDR3: CASSAGTGNTGELFF

D: TRBD1
J: TRBJ1-2
size: NA
V: TRBV7-9
DNA: TGTGCCAGCAGCTACAGGGGGAAGAATGGCTACACCTTC
CDR3: CASSYRGKNGYTF

D: NA
J: TRBJ2-6
size: NA
V: TRBV23-1
DNA: TGCGCCAGCAGTCAATCGTGTAAGGGACTCTCTGGGGCCAACGTCCTGACTTTC
CDR3: CASSQSCKGLSGANVLTF

D: NA
J: TRBJ1-5
size: NA
V: TRBV6-1
DNA: TGTGCCAGCAGTCAGGGAGGAGATAGCAATCAGCCCCAGCATTTT
CDR3: CASSQGGDSNQPQHF

D: TRBD1
J: TRBJ2-7
size: many
V: TRBV23-1
DNA: TGCGCCAGCAGTCAAGGACAGGCGAACTACGAGCAGTACTTC
CDR3: CASSQGQANYEQYF

D: TRBD2
J: TRBJ2-3
size: few
V: TRBV30
DNA: TGTGCCTGGAGTGTACAGTCTAGCGGGGGCACAGATACGCAGTATTTT
CDR3: CAWSVQSSGGTDTQYF

D: NA
J: TRBJ1-2
size: NA
V: TRBV21-1
DNA: TGTGCCAGCAGCAAAGATTGGTCAGGGGGCAGCGGCGGCTACACCTTC
CDR3: CASSKDWSGGSGGYTF

D: NA
J: TRBJ2-1
size: NA
V: TRBV10-3
DNA: TGTGCCACCAGGGGGGTGGAGGGGAATGAGCAGTTCTTC
CDR3: CATRGVEGNEQFF

D: NA
J: TRBJ1-2
size: NA
V: TRBV5-6
DNA: TGTGCCAGCAGCTTCCCAGGGCACCTCTATGGCTACACCTTC
CDR3: CASSFPGHLYGYTF

D: NA
J: TRBJ2-2
size: few
V: TRBV7-9
DNA: TGTGCCAGCAGCCCCGCCCCGGCGGGGAGAGAGGAGCTGTTTTTT
CDR3: CASSPAPAGREELFF

D: TRBD2
J: TRBJ2-1
size: NA
V: TRBV11-2
DNA: TGTGCCAGCAGCTTAGACCGACTAGCGAATGAGCAGTTCTTC
CDR3: CASSLDRLANEQFF

D: NA
J: TRBJ2-4
size: NA
V: TRBV28
DNA: TGTGCCAGCAGTGGCCAACAAGGAGGAGGAAACATTCAGTACTTC
CDR3: CASSGQQGGGNIQYF

D: NA
J: TRBJ2-1
size: NA
V: TRBV5-1
DNA: TGCGCCAGCATGGTAGCGGACAATGAGCAGTTCTTC
CDR3: CASMVADNEQFF

D: TRBD1
J: TRBJ2-6
size: NA
V: TRBV18
DNA: TGTGCCAGCTCACCAGGGACAGGGACTGGGGCCAACGTCCTGACTTTC
CDR3: CASSPGTGTGANVLTF

D: NA
J: TRBJ2-5
size: few
V: TRBV9
DNA: TGTGCCAGCAGCGTAAGTAGCGAAAGAAAAGAGACCCAGTACTTC
CDR3: CASSVSSERKETQYF

D: TRBD2
J: TRBJ2-1
size: NA
V: TRBV29-1
DNA: TGCAGCGCCCATGGACTAGCGGGATCCTCGAATGAGCAGTTCTTC
CDR3: CSAHGLAGSSNEQFF

D: NA
J: TRBJ2-3
size: few
V: TRBV14
DNA: TGTGCCAGCAGCCAAGACAGGGCTCTCACTAGCACAGATACGCAGTATTTT
CDR3: CASSQDRALTSTDTQYF

D: NA
J: TRBJ1-2
size: NA
V: TRBV18
DNA: TGTGCCAGCTCACCCAGGGAGGACTATGGCTACACCTTC
CDR3: CASSPREDYGYTF

D: NA
J: TRBJ2-1
size: few
V: TRBV29-1
DNA: TGCAGCGTTGGACGGGAGCTCTACAATGAGCAGTTCTTC
CDR3: CSVGRELYNEQFF

D: NA
J: TRBJ2-1
size: many
V: TRBV29-1
DNA: TGCAGCGTACTCGGACGAGGGCCTTACAATGAGCAGTTCTTC
CDR3: CSVLGRGPYNEQFF

D: TRBD2
J: TRBJ2-3
size: once
V: TRBV5-1
DNA: TGCGCCAGCAGCTTACCTGGACTAGCGGGGGTAGATACGCAGTATTTT
CDR3: CASSLPGLAGVDTQYF

D: NA
J: TRBJ2-3
size: NA
V: TRBV2
DNA: TGTGCCAGCAGTGATAGCGGTTTTATGGGGAATTTT
CDR3: CASSDSGFMGNF

D: TRBD1
J: TRBJ2-1
size: few
V: TRBV18
DNA: TGTGCCAGCTCGCAGGGGGCCTCCTACAATGAGCAGTTCTTC
CDR3: CASSQGASYNEQFF

D: TRBD1
J: TRBJ1-5
size: few
V: TRBV15
DNA: TGTGCCACCAGCAGGGGGACAGTGGCTGGTCAGCCCCAGCATTTT
CDR3: CATSRGTVAGQPQHF

D: TRBD2
J: TRBJ2-1
size: few
V: TRBV5-1
DNA: TGCGCCAGCAGCTTACCAACTAGCGGAGGCCCCTACAATGAGCAGTTCTTC
CDR3: CASSLPTSGGPYNEQFF

D: NA
J: TRBJ1-1
size: NA
V: TRBV18
DNA: TGTGCCAGCTCACCCGGGAGGGCGGATCCGGCTTTCTTT
CDR3: CASSPGRADPAFF

D: TRBD1
J: TRBJ1-5
size: few
V: TRBV5-6
DNA: TGTGCCAGCAGCTTGGACAGGGGGCTTCAGCCCCAGCATTTT
CDR3: CASSLDRGLQPQHF

D: TRBD1
J: TRBJ1-1
size: NA
V: TRBV30
DNA: TGTGCCTGGAGTGTACCGGACAGGACCGGGGCTGAAGCTTTCTTT
CDR3: CAWSVPDRTGAEAFF

D: NA
J: TRBJ1-5
size: NA
V: TRBV30
DNA: TGTGCCTGGAGGGCGGAGGCGGGACAGCCCCAGCATTTT
CDR3: CAWRAEAGQPQHF

D: TRBD2
J: TRBJ2-1
size: NA
V: TRBV29-1
DNA: TGCAGCGTTGACGGCGGCGGGAGGGTCTCCTCCTACAATGAGCAGTTCTTC
CDR3: CSVDGGGRVSSYNEQFF

D: TRBD2
J: TRBJ2-1
size: NA
V: TRBV27
DNA: TGTGCCAGCAGTTTAACGGGAGGGCCGTATGAGCAGTTCTTC
CDR3: CASSLTGGPYEQFF

D: TRBD1
J: TRBJ1-2
size: NA
V: TRBV27
DNA: TGTGCCAGCAGTTTGGGACAGGGCCAGTTACAGGGCTACACCTTC
CDR3: CASSLGQGQLQGYTF

D: NA
J: TRBJ2-2
size: NA
V: TRBV6-5
DNA: TGTGCCAGCAGAACGGGGAACACCGGGGAGCTGTTTTTT
CDR3: CASRTGNTGELFF

D: NA
J: TRBJ1-1
size: few
V: TRBV18
DNA: TGTGCCAGCTCACCAGGGCAGATCACTGAAGCTTTCTTT
CDR3: CASSPGQITEAFF

D: NA
J: TRBJ2-1
size: NA
V: TRBV27
DNA: TGTGCCAGCAGTTCCCCGGGGTCTATCTTCGAGCAGTTCTTC
CDR3: CASSSPGSIFEQFF

D: NA
J: TRBJ2-4
size: few
V: TRBV29-1
DNA: TGCAGCGTGCATGATCGGGGAAACGGGGCCAAAAACATTCAGTACTTC
CDR3: CSVHDRGNGAKNIQYF

D: NA
J: TRBJ2-5
size: NA
V: TRBV29-1
DNA: TGCAGCGTTGACCGGGCTGGAGGGACCCAGTACTTC
CDR3: CSVDRAGGTQYF

D: TRBD2
J: TRBJ2-3
size: NA
V: TRBV7-2
DNA: TGTGCCAGCAGCGGACTAGCAGGTGCAGATACGCAGTATTTT
CDR3: CASSGLAGADTQYF

D: TRBD2
J: TRBJ2-1
size: NA
V: TRBV29-1
DNA: TGCAGCGTTGAGCGGGAGATAAGGAATGAGCAGTTCTTC
CDR3: CSVEREIRNEQFF

D: NA
J: TRBJ2-5
size: NA
V: TRBV19
DNA: TGTGCCAGTAGAACAGCGGGTCAAGAGACCCAGTACTTC
CDR3: CASRTAGQETQYF

D: TRBD2
J: TRBJ2-5
size: few
V: TRBV11-2
DNA: TGTGCCAGCAGCTTAGGACTAGCGGAAGAGACCCAGTACTTC
CDR3: CASSLGLAEETQYF

D: NA
J: TRBJ2-7
size: NA
V: TRBV7-9
DNA: TGTGCCAGCAGCTTAGACAGCACCTACGAGCAGTACTTC
CDR3: CASSLDSTYEQYF

D: NA
J: TRBJ2-1
size: NA
V: TRBV5-1
DNA: TGCGCCAGCAGCTTAGCGGGTAGCTCCTACAATGAGCAGTTCTTC
CDR3: CASSLAGSSYNEQFF

D: NA
J: TRBJ1-5
size: few
V: TRBV7-9
DNA: TGTGCCAGCAGCCACGCCAAGGGAGTTTTTCGTGTAGATCAGCCCCAGCATTTT
CDR3: CASSHAKGVFRVDQPQHF

D: NA
J: TRBJ1-1
size: few
V: TRBV19
DNA: TGTGCCAGTAGTATGTCCCCCGAACTCACTGAAGCTTTCTTT
CDR3: CASSMSPELTEAFF

D: NA
J: TRBJ2-2
size: few
V: TRBV5-1
DNA: TGCGCCAGCAGCTGGGCCCCGGGAACCCACACCGGGGAGCTGTTTTTT
CDR3: CASSWAPGTHTGELFF

D: TRBD1
J: TRBJ2-1
size: few
V: TRBV5-4
DNA: TGTGCCAGCAGCCTCGACAGGGGAGACAATGAGCAGTTCTTC
CDR3: CASSLDRGDNEQFF

D: NA
J: TRBJ2-5
size: few
V: TRBV28
DNA: TGTGCCAGCAGTGCCTCCGGAGGGCGTCAAGAGACCCAGTACTTC
CDR3: CASSASGGRQETQYF

D: TRBD2
J: TRBJ2-1
size: NA
V: TRBV18
DNA: TGTGCCAGCTCTTCGACTAGCGGGAGCGATGAGCAGTTCTTC
CDR3: CASSSTSGSDEQFF

D: TRBD1
J: TRBJ1-2
size: NA
V: TRBV2
DNA: TGTGCCAGCAGTGAAACAGGGGCGGGCTATGGCTACACCTTC
CDR3: CASSETGAGYGYTF

D: TRBD2
J: TRBJ2-1
size: few
V: TRBV6-5
DNA: TGTGCCAGCAGCGACCTAGCGGGACGGAGAAATGAGCAGTTCTTC
CDR3: CASSDLAGRRNEQFF